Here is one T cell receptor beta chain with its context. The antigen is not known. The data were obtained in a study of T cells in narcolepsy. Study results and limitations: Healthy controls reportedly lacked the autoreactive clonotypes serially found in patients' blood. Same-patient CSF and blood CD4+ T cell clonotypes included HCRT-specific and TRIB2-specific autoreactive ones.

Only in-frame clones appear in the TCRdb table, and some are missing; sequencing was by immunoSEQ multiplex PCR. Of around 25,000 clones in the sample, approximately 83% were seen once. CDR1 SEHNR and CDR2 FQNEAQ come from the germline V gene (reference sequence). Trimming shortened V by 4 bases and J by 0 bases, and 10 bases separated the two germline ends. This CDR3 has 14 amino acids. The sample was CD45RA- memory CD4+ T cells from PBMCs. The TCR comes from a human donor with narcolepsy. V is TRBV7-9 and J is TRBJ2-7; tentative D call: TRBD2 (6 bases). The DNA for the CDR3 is TGTGCCAGCAGCTCCGCTAGCGTCTCCTACGAGCAGTACTTC. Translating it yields CASSSASVSYEQYF.